This TCR beta chain was recorded in a study of shared clonotypes between healthy human individuals (dated by TCRdb to the early 2020s). For the wider study: Two women and three men aged 18 to 49 years were included in the cohort. Each donor's leukapheresis produced roughly between roughly 0.85 and 10 billion PBMCs. Blood TCR repertoires of about five healthy adults were deeply sequenced to estimate repertoire size and the extent of clonotype sharing between individuals. Per donor, three plates each were used for CD4 naive and CD4 memory, two for CD8 naive, and one for CD8 memory. To increase sequencing depth and limit assay-specific biases, different laboratories used diverse techniques to prepare libraries and sequence TCR repertoires. Study-wide findings and limitations: Based on pairwise subsampling, the degree of clonotype sharing among donors was expected to be affected by sequencing depth. When a few donors were compared, the shared fraction of clonotypes was about 5.2% for naive CD4, 3.5% to 4% for naive CD8, 2% to 2.5% for memory CD4, and about 0.36% for memory CD8. Only blood was sampled, and tissue TCR repertoires likely differ from those in blood. Even with the large sequencing depth, rarefaction of the sorted-subset datasets indicated that sequencing was incomplete. Because the study included only a small number of donors, the genetic and exposure-history diversity represented was limited. Estimated clonotype richness was generally larger for naive than for memory subsets. Higher generation probabilities were observed for clonotypes shared by all four sorted-subset donors than for non-shared clonotypes.

V is pruned by 4 bases and J by 6 bases, leaving 4 bases of the junction without a gene match. Including cysteine and phenylalanine, the CDR3 has 14 amino acids. Here the CDR3 DNA is all that survives: 42 bases in frame from base 1. According to the germline V gene, CDR1 reads SGHDN and CDR2 reads FVKESK. The count of this clone is one. The specificity of this receptor is unknown. No qualities accompany the bases; no much larger clone lies one base away. Using the deep immunoSEQ assay, TCR CDR3 regions were amplified from genomic DNA by multiplex PCR. For each cell subset, the extracted genomic DNA was distributed evenly across all wells of several immunoSEQ 96-well plates, and each plate served as one replicate. Each replicate PCR for sorted subsets received around 210 ng genomic DNA, equal to around 32,000 T cell genomes. The purified libraries were quantified using a Qubit 3.0 fluorometer, sized with a Bioanalyzer 2100, and then quantified again using the KAPA Library Quantification kit. Each immunoSEQ 96-well plate was sequenced on its own single-read 150-cycle Illumina NextSeq 550 flow cell. In the source study's methods: Because only junctional sequences without quality scores were contained in the immunoSEQ output, filtering matching that applied to full-length reads could not be performed. Sequences were annotated with PyIR, a Python wrapper for IgBLAST v1.9, using IMGT germline references to assign V/J genes and CDR3. Reads were filtered out if the reads had weak V/J assignments (E-value above 1e-6), no CDR3, stop codons, out-of-frame junctions, or ambiguous translated residues. A V3J clonotype was defined by an identical inferred V gene, J gene, and CDR3 amino acid sequence. To compute the percentage overlap between repertoires, the number of shared unique clonotypes was divided by the size of the smaller repertoire. Repertoire richness was assessed with RTK rarefaction, the Chao1 estimator, and Recon v2.1 estimates of unobserved clonotypes. Generation probabilities were computed with OLGA for all TCRbeta clonotypes obtained by the gDNA method from several donors. TCRdb provides this immuneACCESS table in a form limited to in-frame rearrangements. Some clones are lacking; in checked studies, under half of them reflect an unresolved V gene, and why the rest are absent is not known. The V and J calls and clone size are taken from that table; D and trimming were inferred from the DNA. Present in this sample are roughly 640,000 clones, around two thirds of which were seen just once. The leading ten clones occupy 1.5% to 2% of the sample.

Healthy HIV-negative adults with no recently reported acute infections or vaccinations were included as donors. Every donor was a Caucasian adult residing in Nashville, Tennessee, USA. CD4+ T cells were enriched by magnetic negative selection; naive cells were then positively selected on CD45RA, and the negative fraction formed the memory subset. Blood was obtained by leukapheresis, after which PBMCs were separated by Ficoll-Histopaque density gradient centrifugation and cryopreserved in liquid nitrogen vapor phase. Analytical flow cytometry was used to check the purity and quantity of each magnetically sorted T cell population. From each sorted fraction, genomic DNA was isolated and quantified by UV absorbance on a Nanodrop 2000c.

This TCR derives from a woman in her twenties or thirties in good health. This chain is built from TRBV14 and TRBJ1-3; 9 middle bases align to TRBD1. Sequenced material: memory CD4+ T cells sorted from blood. The cell subset or site label on this specimen signifies: CD45RA-negative fraction. Here the CDR3 is given as CASSRRTGANTIYF. The sequenced DNA is TGTGCCAGCAGCCGTAGGACAGGGGCAAACACCATATATTTT.